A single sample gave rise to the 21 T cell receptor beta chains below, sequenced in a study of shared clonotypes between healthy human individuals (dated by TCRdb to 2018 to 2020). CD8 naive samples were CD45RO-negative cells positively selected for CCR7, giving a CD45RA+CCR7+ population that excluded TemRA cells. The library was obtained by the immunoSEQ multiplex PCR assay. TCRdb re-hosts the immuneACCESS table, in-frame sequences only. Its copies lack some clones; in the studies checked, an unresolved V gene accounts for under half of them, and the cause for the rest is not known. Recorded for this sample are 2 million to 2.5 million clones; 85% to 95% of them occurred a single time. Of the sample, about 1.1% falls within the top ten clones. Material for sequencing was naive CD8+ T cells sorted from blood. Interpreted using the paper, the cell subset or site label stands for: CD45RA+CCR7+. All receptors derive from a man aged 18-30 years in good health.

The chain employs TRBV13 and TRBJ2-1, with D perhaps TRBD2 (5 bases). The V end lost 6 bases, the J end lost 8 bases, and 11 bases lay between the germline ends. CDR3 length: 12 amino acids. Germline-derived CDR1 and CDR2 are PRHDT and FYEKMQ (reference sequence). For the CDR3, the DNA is TGTGCCAGCAGAACAACTAGTGATGAGCAGTTCTTC. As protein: CASRTTSDEQFF.

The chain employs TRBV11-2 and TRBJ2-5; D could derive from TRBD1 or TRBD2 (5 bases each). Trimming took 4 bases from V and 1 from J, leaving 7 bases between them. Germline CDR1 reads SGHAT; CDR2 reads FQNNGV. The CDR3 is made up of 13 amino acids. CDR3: CASSSGLQETQYF. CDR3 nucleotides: TGTGCCAGCAGCTCGGGGCTCCAAGAGACCCAGTACTTC.

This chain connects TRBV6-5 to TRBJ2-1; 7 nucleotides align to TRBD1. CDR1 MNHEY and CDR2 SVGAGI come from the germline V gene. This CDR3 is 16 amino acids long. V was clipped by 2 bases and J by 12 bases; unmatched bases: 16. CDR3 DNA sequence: TGTGCCAGCAGTTACGAACCGCCCTGGACAGGACCAACGCAGTTCTTC. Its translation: CASSYEPPWTGPTQFF.

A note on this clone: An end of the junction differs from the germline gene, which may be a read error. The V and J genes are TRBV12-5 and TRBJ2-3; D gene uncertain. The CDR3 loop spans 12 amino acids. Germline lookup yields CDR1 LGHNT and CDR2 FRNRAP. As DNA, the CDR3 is TGTGCTAGTGGTCTGGTCGGAAATACGCAGTATTTT. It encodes CASGLVGNTQYF.

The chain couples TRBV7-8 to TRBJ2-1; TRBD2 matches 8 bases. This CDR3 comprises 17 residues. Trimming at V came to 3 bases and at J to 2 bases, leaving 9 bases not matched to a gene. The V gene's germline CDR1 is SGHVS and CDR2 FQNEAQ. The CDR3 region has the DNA TGTGCCAGCAGCTTGCAATTGCGGGGGGAACCCTACAATGAGCAGTTCTTC. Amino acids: CASSLQLRGEPYNEQFF.

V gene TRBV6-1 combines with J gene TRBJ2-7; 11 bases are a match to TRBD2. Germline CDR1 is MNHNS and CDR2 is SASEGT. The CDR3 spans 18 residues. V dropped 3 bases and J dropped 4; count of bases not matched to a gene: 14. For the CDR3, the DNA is TGTGCCAGCAGTGACGGGACTAGCGGCCGACACGGGGTGTACGAGCAGTACTTC. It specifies CASSDGTSGRHGVYEQYF.

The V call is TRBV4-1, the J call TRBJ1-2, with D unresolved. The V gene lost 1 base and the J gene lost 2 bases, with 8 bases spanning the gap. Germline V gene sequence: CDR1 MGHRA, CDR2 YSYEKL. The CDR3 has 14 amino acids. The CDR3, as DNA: TGCGCCAGCAGCCAAGTCGTCGGAAACTATGGCTACACCTTC. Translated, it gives CASSQVVGNYGYTF.

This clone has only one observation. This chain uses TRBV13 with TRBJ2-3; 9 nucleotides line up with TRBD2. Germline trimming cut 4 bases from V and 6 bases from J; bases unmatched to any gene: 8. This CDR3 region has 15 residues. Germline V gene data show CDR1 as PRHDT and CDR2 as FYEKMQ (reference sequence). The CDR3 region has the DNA TGTGCCAGCAGCTCAAAAGCGGGGGGCGCGGATACGCAGTATTTT. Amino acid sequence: CASSSKAGGADTQYF.

CDR3 sequence: CASSYFEGDYEQYF. CDR3 bases: TGTGCCAGCAGCTATTTTGAGGGGGACTACGAGCAGTACTTC. The gene calls are TRBV11-2 and TRBJ2-7; D is perhaps TRBD1 (6 bases). This CDR3 has 14 residues. Germline CDR1 SGHAT, CDR2 FQNNGV. Trimming took 4 bases from V and 3 from J, leaving 13 bases between them.

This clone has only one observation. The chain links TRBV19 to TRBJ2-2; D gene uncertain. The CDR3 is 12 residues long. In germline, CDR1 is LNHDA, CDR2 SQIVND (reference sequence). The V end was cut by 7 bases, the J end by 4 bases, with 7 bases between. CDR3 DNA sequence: TGTGCCAGTAATCAGCCCACCGGGGAGCTGTTTTTT. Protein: CASNQPTGELFF.

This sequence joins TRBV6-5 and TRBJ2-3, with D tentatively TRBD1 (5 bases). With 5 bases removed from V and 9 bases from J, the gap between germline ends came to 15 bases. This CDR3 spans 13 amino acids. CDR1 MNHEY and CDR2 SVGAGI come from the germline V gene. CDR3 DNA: TGTGCCAGCAGTCGTCAGGGTGAAGTGACGCAGTATTTT. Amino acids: CASSRQGEVTQYF.

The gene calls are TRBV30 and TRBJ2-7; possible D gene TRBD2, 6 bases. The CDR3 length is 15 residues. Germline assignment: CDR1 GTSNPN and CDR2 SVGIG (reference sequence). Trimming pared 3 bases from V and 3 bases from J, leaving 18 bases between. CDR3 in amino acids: CAWRAPGSAGYEQYF. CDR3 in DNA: TGTGCCTGGAGGGCCCCCGGGAGTGCTGGCTACGAGCAGTACTTC.

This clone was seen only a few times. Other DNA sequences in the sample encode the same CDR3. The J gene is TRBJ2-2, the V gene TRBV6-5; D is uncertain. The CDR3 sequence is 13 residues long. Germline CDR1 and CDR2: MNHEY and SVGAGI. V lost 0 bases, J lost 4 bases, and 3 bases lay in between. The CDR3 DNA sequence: TGTGCCAGCAGTTACTCGACCACCGGGGAGCTGTTTTTT. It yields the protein CASSYSTTGELFF.

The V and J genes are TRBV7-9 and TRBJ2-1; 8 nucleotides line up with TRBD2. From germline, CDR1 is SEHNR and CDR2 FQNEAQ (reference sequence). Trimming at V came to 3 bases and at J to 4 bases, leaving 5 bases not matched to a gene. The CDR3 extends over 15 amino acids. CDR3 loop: CASSFPLAEYNEQFF. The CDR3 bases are TGTGCCAGCAGCTTCCCACTAGCGGAATACAATGAGCAGTTCTTC.

The CDR3 nucleotides are TGTGCCAGCAGACCGGAGGGGTTCTATGGCTACACCTTC. Amino acids: CASRPEGFYGYTF. J is TRBJ1-2 and V is TRBV6-5, with a weak D call TRBD1 (5 bases). V was cut by 6 bases and J by 4 bases, with 12 bases left in between. This CDR3 contains 13 residues. Germline CDR1 MNHEY, CDR2 SVGAGI.

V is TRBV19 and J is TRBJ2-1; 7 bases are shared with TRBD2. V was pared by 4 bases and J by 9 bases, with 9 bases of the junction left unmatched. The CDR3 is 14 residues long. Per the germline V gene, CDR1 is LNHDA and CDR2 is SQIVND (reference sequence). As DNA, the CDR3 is TGTGCCAGTAGTAGCGGGAGTGTTTCAAGTGAGCAGTTCTTC. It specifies CASSSGSVSSEQFF. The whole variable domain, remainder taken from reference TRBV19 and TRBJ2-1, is DGGITQSPKYLFRKEGQNVTLSCEQNLNHDAMYWYRQDPGQGLRLIYYSQIVNDFQKGDIAEGYSVSREKKESFPLTVTSAQKNPTAFYLCASSSGSVSSEQFFGPGTRLTVL.

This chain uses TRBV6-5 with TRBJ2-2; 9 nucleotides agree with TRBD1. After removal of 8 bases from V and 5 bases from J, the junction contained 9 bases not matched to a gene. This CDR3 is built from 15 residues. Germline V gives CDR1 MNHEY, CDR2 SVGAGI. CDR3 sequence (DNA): TGTGCCAGCGGAGAACGGACAGGGGTTACCGGGGAGCTGTTTTTT. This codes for CASGERTGVTGELFF.

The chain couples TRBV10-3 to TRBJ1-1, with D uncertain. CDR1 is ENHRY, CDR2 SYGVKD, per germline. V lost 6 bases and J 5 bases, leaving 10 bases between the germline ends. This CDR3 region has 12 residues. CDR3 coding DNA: TGTGCCATCAGGGACTCGGGGACTGAAGCTTTCTTT. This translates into CAIRDSGTEAFF.

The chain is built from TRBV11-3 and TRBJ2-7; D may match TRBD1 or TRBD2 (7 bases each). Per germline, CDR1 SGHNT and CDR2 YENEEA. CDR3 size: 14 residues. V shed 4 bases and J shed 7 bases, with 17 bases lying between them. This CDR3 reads CASSWGEGAREQYF. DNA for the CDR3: TGTGCCAGCAGCTGGGGGGAGGGGGCTCGTGAGCAGTACTTC.

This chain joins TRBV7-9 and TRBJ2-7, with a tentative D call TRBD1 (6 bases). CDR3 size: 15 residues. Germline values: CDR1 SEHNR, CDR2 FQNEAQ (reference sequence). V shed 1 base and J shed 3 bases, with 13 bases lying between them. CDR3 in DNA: TGTGCCAGCAGCTTAGACCCCGCGACAGGCTACGAGCAGTACTTC. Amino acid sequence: CASSLDPATGYEQYF.

The CDR3 nucleotides read TGTGCCAGCAGGACCTGGACAGAGGGCACTGAAGCTTTCTTT. Protein: CASRTWTEGTEAFF. The chain links TRBV27 to TRBJ1-1; a possible D gene is TRBD1 (6 bases). CDR1 and CDR2 from the germline V gene are MNHEY and SMNVEV (reference sequence). The ends were cut back, 6 bases at V and 4 bases at J, with 15 bases in the middle. The CDR3 extends over 14 amino acids.